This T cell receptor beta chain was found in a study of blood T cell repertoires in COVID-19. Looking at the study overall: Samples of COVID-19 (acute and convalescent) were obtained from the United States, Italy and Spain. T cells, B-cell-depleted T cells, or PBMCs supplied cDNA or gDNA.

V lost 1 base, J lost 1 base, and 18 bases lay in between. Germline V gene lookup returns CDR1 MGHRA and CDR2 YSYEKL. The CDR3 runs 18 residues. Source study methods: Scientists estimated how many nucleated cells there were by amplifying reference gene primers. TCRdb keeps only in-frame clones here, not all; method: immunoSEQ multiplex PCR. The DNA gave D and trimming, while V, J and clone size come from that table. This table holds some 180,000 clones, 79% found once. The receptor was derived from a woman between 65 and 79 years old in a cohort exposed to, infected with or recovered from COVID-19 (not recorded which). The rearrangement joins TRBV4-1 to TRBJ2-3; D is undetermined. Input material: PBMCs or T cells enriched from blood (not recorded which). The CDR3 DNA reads TGCGCCAGCAGCCAAGCGGCCTTAATACTACGGGGCACAGATACGCAGTATTTT. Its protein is CASSQAALILRGTDTQYF.